A single sample gave rise to the 17 T cell receptor beta chains below, sequenced in a study of shared clonotypes between healthy human individuals. Generated by immunoSEQ multiplex PCR, the TCRdb table keeps only in-frame clones and is missing some. The sample carries 1,400,000 or so clones, approximately 98.5% recorded once. What was sequenced was naive CD4+ T cells sorted from blood. As to subset: CD45RA+ positively selected. The receptor source for this set is a man aged 25 to 45 in good health.

This rearrangement joins TRBV5-1 to TRBJ2-1; perhaps D is TRBD1 or TRBD2 (5 bases each). Germline V CDR1 and CDR2: SGHRS, YFSETQ. Trimming stripped 5 bases from V and 0 bases from J, with 21 bases between. The CDR3 extends over 18 amino acids. CDR3 amino acids: CASRIDPSYGTSYNEQFF. DNA of the CDR3: TGCGCCAGCAGAATTGACCCTAGCTACGGGACCTCCTACAATGAGCAGTTCTTC.

This rearrangement joins TRBV28 to TRBJ1-5; no clear D. The CDR3 has 14 residues. The V end was cut by 5 bases, the J end by 4 bases, with 12 bases between. Germline lookup yields CDR1 MDHEN and CDR2 SYDVKM. The CDR3 sequence: CASSHNKRNQPQHF. The CDR3 DNA is TGTGCCAGCAGTCATAATAAAAGGAATCAGCCCCAGCATTTT.

Turning to this clone: Other DNA sequences of this sample code for an identical CDR3. The chain links TRBV2 to TRBJ1-5, with D possibly matching TRBD1 (5 bases). Germline CDR1 is SNHLY and CDR2 is FYNNEI. The CDR3 is 13 residues long. The V gene lost 3 bases and the J gene lost 6 bases, with 9 bases spanning the gap. CDR3 loop: CASSDRGGQPQHF. The CDR3 nucleotides are TGTGCCAGCAGTGATCGGGGCGGTCAGCCCCAGCATTTT.

The rearrangement joins TRBV4-1 to TRBJ2-7; TRBD2 agrees at 11 bases. This CDR3 comprises 17 residues. The germline V gene encodes CDR1 MGHRA and CDR2 YSYEKL. V lost 4 bases, J lost 4 bases, and 12 bases stayed unmatched. The CDR3 reads CASSRRGETSGTYEQYF. The DNA for the CDR3 is TGCGCCAGCAGCCGCAGGGGAGAGACTAGCGGGACATACGAGCAGTACTTC.

This chain uses TRBV29-1 with TRBJ1-1, with D hard to call. CDR1 SQVTM and CDR2 ANQGSEA come from the germline V gene. This CDR3 spans 13 amino acids. The V gene lost 6 bases and the J gene lost 0 bases, with 11 bases spanning the gap. CDR3 loop: CSVAKGLNTEAFF. CDR3 nucleotides: TGCAGCGTAGCCAAGGGTTTGAACACTGAAGCTTTCTTT.

About this clone itself: At one of its ends the junction is not consistent with the germline gene, which may arise from a read error. The DNA for the CDR3 is TGTGCCAGCAGCGTAGCGACTGGGGGGAGATTGCAGTTCTTC. It is translated as CASSVATGGRLQFF. J is TRBJ2-1 and V is TRBV7-2, with a tentative D call TRBD2 (6 bases). CDR1 SGHTA and CDR2 FQGNSA come from the germline V gene. This CDR3 region has 14 residues.

The rearrangement links TRBV27 to TRBJ2-5; a possible D gene is TRBD2 (6 bases). This CDR3 contains 16 residues. Trimming cost V 6 bases and J 5 bases, with 22 bases left between them. Germline CDR1 MNHEY, CDR2 SMNVEV (reference sequence). In nucleotides, the CDR3 is TGTGCCAGCAGGACCGGTCTAGCGACGAGCCGGGAGACCCAGTACTTC. Its translation: CASRTGLATSRETQYF.

The genes are TRBV9 and TRBJ1-2; a possible D gene is TRBD1 (5 bases). The germline V gene encodes CDR1 SGDLS and CDR2 YYNGEE. Deletions cut 0 bases from V and 6 bases from J, with 9 bases between. The CDR3 length is 13 residues. The CDR3 sequence: CASSVGSGDGYTF. DNA for the CDR3: TGTGCCAGCAGCGTAGGGTCGGGGGATGGCTACACCTTC. Supplemented by reference TRBV9 and TRBJ1-2, the full variable domain reads DSGVTQTPKHLITATGQRVTLRCSPRSGDLSVYWYQQSLDQGLQFLIQYYNGEERAKGNILERFSAQQFPDLHSELNLSSLELGDSALYFCASSVGSGDGYTFGSGTRLTVV.

The count of this clone is one. The rearrangement joins TRBV27 to TRBJ1-5; D uncertain. CDR3 length: 12 amino acids. The germline V and J ends were trimmed by 6 bases and 10 bases, with 13 bases remaining between them. Germline V gene lookup returns CDR1 MNHEY and CDR2 SMNVEV (reference sequence). CDR3 protein: CASSHLLGPQHF. CDR3 nucleotides: TGTGCCAGCAGCCATCTCCTCGGCCCCCAGCATTTT.

This sequence joins TRBV11-2 and TRBJ2-1; D call uncertain. The V end lost 5 bases, the J end lost 0 bases, and 14 bases lay between the germline ends. The CDR3 totals 16 residues. The germline gives CDR1 SGHAT, CDR2 FQNNGV. CDR3 in DNA: TGTGCCAGCAGCCCTTCACTGATACTCTCCTACAATGAGCAGTTCTTC. Translated: CASSPSLILSYNEQFF.

On this clone itself: This same CDR3 is encoded by further DNA sequences in the sample. The chain joins TRBV20-1 to TRBJ2-1; D is uncertain. The germline V gene encodes CDR1 DFQATT and CDR2 SNEGSKA (reference sequence). The CDR3 loop spans 11 amino acids. The V gene lost 3 bases and the J gene lost 7 bases, with 7 bases spanning the gap. CDR3 sequence reads: CSARAVNEQFF. The CDR3 DNA reads TGCAGTGCTAGGGCGGTGAATGAGCAGTTCTTC.

The rearrangement joins TRBV19 to TRBJ2-3; the D gene is possibly TRBD1 (5 bases). This CDR3 is built from 15 residues. Germline assignment: CDR1 LNHDA and CDR2 SQIVND (reference sequence). Between the trimmed V and J ends, which lost 3 bases and 0 bases, there was a span of 10 bases. This chain's CDR3 is CASSMGRLSTDTQYF. The CDR3 bases are TGTGCCAGTAGTATGGGGCGCCTGAGCACAGATACGCAGTATTTT.

The chain carries TRBV7-9 and TRBJ1-1; no definite D call. Germline assignment: CDR1 SEHNR and CDR2 FQNEAQ (reference sequence). The CDR3 runs 14 residues. V was shortened by 3 bases and J by 4 bases, with 12 bases between the two germline ends. The DNA for the CDR3 is TGTGCCAGCAGCTTTACTAGGGTCGGCACTGAAGCTTTCTTT. Its translation is CASSFTRVGTEAFF.

The chain employs TRBV6-1 and TRBJ2-6; D assignment may be TRBD1 or TRBD2 (5 bases each). CDR3 length: 14 residues. V was cut by 3 bases and J by 8 bases, with 11 bases left in between. CDR1 and CDR2 from the germline V gene are MNHNS and SASEGT. CDR3 loop: CASSDGTVPNVLTF. In DNA form, the CDR3 reads TGTGCCAGCAGTGACGGGACGGTGCCCAACGTCCTGACTTTC.

As regards this clone: This sample also contains other DNA sequences that code for the same CDR3. V gene TRBV5-1 combines with J gene TRBJ2-3; D is undetermined. The V and J ends lost 1 base and 1 base respectively, with 4 bases between them. This CDR3 contains 13 residues. CDR1 SGHRS and CDR2 YFSETQ come from the germline V gene. CDR3: CASSLLGTDTQYF. The CDR3, as DNA: TGCGCCAGCAGCTTGTTGGGCACAGATACGCAGTATTTT.

The V call is TRBV7-3, the J call TRBJ2-3; perhaps TRBD2 as D (5 bases). CDR1 SGHTA and CDR2 FQGTGA come from the germline V gene. With 5 bases removed from V and 3 bases from J, the gap between germline ends came to 12 bases. The CDR3 contains 14 residues. The CDR3 loop reads CASSAQGSTDTQYF. The CDR3 DNA reads as TGTGCCAGCAGCGCTCAAGGGAGTACAGATACGCAGTATTTT.

J is TRBJ2-7 and V is TRBV11-2; the match to TRBD1 covers 9 bases. CDR3 length: 15 amino acids. The germline V gene has CDR1 SGHAT and CDR2 FQNNGV. Trimming took 2 bases from V and 6 from J; bases not matched to a gene: 8. CDR3 in DNA: TGTGCCAGCAGCTTATTTCCCAGGACAGGGGCCGAGCAGTACTTC. It specifies CASSLFPRTGAEQYF.